This TCR beta chain appears in the sequencing data of a study of liver allograft versus peripheral blood T cells. The wider study: The study compared liver allograft T cell receptor repertoires against peripheral blood repertoires of liver transplant recipients.

Each CDR3 protein gets one entry after TCRdb re-called the reads with MiXCR. The table includes more than 3,000 distinct CDR3 sequences, 15% detected once. V dropped 4 bases and J dropped 0 bases, with 10 bases sitting between them. The CDR3 runs 15 residues. From germline, CDR1 is SGHAT and CDR2 FQNNGV. Comment on this clonotype: The antigen is unknown.

Study outcomes and limitations: Liver allograft and peripheral blood T cell receptor repertoires reportedly differed.

The chain joins TRBV11-2 to TRBJ1-3; D remains unclear. This TCR was recovered from a human patient who had a liver transplant. The graft donor may account for some of the T cells. The CDR3 region has the DNA TGTGCCAGCAGCTCGGACCGTATCTCTGGAAACACCATATATTTT. It specifies CASSSDRISGNTIYF. Complete variable domain (other parts from reference TRBV11-2 and TRBJ1-3): EAGVAQSPRYKIIEKRQSVAFWCNPISGHATLYWYQQILGQGPKLLIQFQNNGVVDDSQLPKDRFSAERLKGVDSTLKIQPAKLEDSAVYLCASSSDRISGNTIYFGEGSWLTVV.